This T cell receptor beta chain was recorded in a study of regulatory T cells in long-lasting Graves disease. About the research overall: The study counted Graves' disease as persistent given over 5 years of antithyroid drugs and positive TSH receptor antibodies.

A word on this clonotype: Its antigen is not identified.

The authors built TCR beta libraries using iRepertoire HTBI primers and Arm-PCR of CDR3 regions. MiXCR, applied by TCRdb to the multiplex PCR reads, yields one record per CDR3 protein. The table has 400,000 or so distinct CDR3 sequences, roughly 20% seen once. Time point of the sample: persistent/refractory GD, antithyroid drugs over 5 years with positive TRAb. From RNA extracted from PBMCs, the TCR library was made. General observations from the study: Persistent disease favored TRBV28, TRBJ1-2 and TRBJ2-5.

Germline CDR1 MNHNS, CDR2 SASEGT. CDR3 size: 14 residues. The V and J ends lost 6 bases and 5 bases, in that order; junction bases with no gene match: 4. The chain employs TRBV6-1 and TRBJ2-3, with 11 bases aligning to TRBD1. The receptor's source is a female donor with Graves disease. Sequencing used peripheral blood mononuclear cells (PBMCs), obtained when the disease was refractory, from a patient treated with antithyroid drugs. In nucleotides, the CDR3 is TGTGCCAGCAGATCGGGACAGGGGGGAGATACGCAGTATTTT. Translated: CASRSGQGGDTQYF.